The 18 T cell receptor beta chains reported below all come from one sample, sequenced in a study of blood T cell repertoires in COVID-19. Using immunoSEQ multiplex PCR, the repertoire was profiled, and TCRdb retains in-frame clones only, with some absent. The data show 70,000 or so clones, with over 60% seen just once and 15% held by the top ten. The source material was peripheral blood. The receptors derive from a man in his sixties with COVID-19, enrolled during active disease.

This clone was picked up a small number of times. This rearrangement joins TRBV7-3 to TRBJ2-2, with 15 positions matching TRBD2. Trimming removed 5 bases from V and 8 bases from J; junction bases left unmatched: 6. CDR1 is SGHTA, CDR2 FQGTGA, per germline. There are 16 residues in the CDR3. CDR3 DNA: TGTGCCAGCAGCCCGGGACTAGCGGGAGGAAGGGGGGAGCTGTTTTTT. This gives the protein CASSPGLAGGRGELFF.

This chain connects TRBV5-4 to TRBJ1-2; no clear D. CDR3 size: 13 residues. Germline assignment: CDR1 SGHNT and CDR2 YYREEE (reference sequence). V was pared by 0 bases and J by 2 bases, with 5 bases between. CDR3 DNA sequence: TGTGCCAGCAGCTTGGAACAGAACTATGGCTACACCTTC. Residues: CASSLEQNYGYTF.

CDR3 DNA sequence: TGTGCCAGCAGCTTTCAGGGGGGCAATGGCTACACCTTC. Residues: CASSFQGGNGYTF. V usage is TRBV7-2 and J usage is TRBJ1-2, with TRBD1 matching over 7 bases. Germline V gives CDR1 SGHTA, CDR2 FQGNSA. Trimming cost V 3 bases and J 6 bases; bases outside gene matches: 4. This CDR3 is built from 13 residues.

The genes are TRBV19 and TRBJ2-2; 14 bases are a match to TRBD2. Germline-derived CDR1 and CDR2 are LNHDA and SQIVND (reference sequence). Trimming at V came to 6 bases and at J to 6 bases, leaving 9 bases not matched to a gene. The length of the CDR3 is 17 residues. The DNA for the CDR3 is TGTGCCAGTAGCCGAATAACGGGACTAGCGGGAGCCGGGGAGCTGTTTTTT. It codes for CASSRITGLAGAGELFF.

The chain links TRBV5-1 to TRBJ1-1; a possible D gene is TRBD1 (5 bases). Germline V gene data show CDR1 as SGHRS and CDR2 as YFSETQ. The ends were cut back, 3 bases at V and 3 bases at J, with 15 bases in the middle. CDR3 length: 15 amino acids. The DNA for the CDR3 is TGCGCCAGCAGCTCCTTGCGGGGGATGGACACTGAAGCTTTCTTT. Translated, it gives CASSSLRGMDTEAFF.

Points on this clone: Other DNA variants within this sample encode the same CDR3. This chain joins TRBV29-1 and TRBJ1-2; D is uncertain. The CDR3 has 9 amino acids. The germline CDR1 and CDR2 sequences are SQVTM and ANQGSEA. V lost 4 bases and J lost 8, with 5 bases in between. DNA for the CDR3: TGCAGCGTTGGGAGAGGCTACACCTTC. Protein product: CSVGRGYTF.

V gene TRBV5-4 combines with J gene TRBJ2-5, with D unclear. V lost 5 bases to trimming and J lost 3 bases, with 11 bases between them. Per the germline V gene, CDR1 is SGHNT and CDR2 is YYREEE (reference sequence). The CDR3 is made up of 13 amino acids. CDR3 protein: CASRPDWEETQYF. In nucleotides, the CDR3 is TGTGCCAGCAGACCCGACTGGGAAGAGACCCAGTACTTC.

The chain recombines TRBV5-1 with TRBJ1-2, with unresolved D. The CDR3 covers 14 residues. Per germline, CDR1 SGHRS and CDR2 YFSETQ. V was trimmed by 1 base and J by 2 bases, leaving 9 bases between them. The CDR3 nucleotides are TGCGCCAGCAGCTTGTGGGCGGGCAACTATGGCTACACCTTC. Its translation is CASSLWAGNYGYTF.

CDR3 coding DNA: TGTGCCAGCTCACCAGGGTCGGCTAGCGAAACAGATACGCAGTATTTT. This gives the protein CASSPGSASETDTQYF. The gene calls are TRBV18 and TRBJ2-3; TRBD2 is a possible D gene (6 bases). With 2 bases removed from V and 3 bases from J, the gap between germline ends came to 15 bases. Germline lookup yields CDR1 KGHSH and CDR2 LQKENI. This CDR3 spans 16 amino acids.

The V and J genes are TRBV4-2 and TRBJ2-7, with D perhaps matching TRBD1 (5 bases). The CDR3 has 12 amino acids. V shed 4 bases and J shed 6 bases, with 10 bases lying between them. Germline V gene sequence: CDR1 LGHNA, CDR2 YNFKEQ. The CDR3 sequence is CASSPGHGEQYF. The CDR3 nucleotides are TGTGCCAGCAGCCCTGGACATGGCGAGCAGTACTTC.

The V and J genes are TRBV5-4 and TRBJ1-3; D not resolved. Germline V lookup: CDR1 SGHNT, CDR2 YYREEE (reference sequence). The CDR3 has 13 amino acids. The V and J ends lost 6 bases and 0 bases respectively, with 7 bases between them. This CDR3 reads CASTRDSGNTIYF. Here the CDR3 DNA reads TGTGCCAGCACCCGGGACTCTGGAAACACCATATATTTT.

The chain has TRBV6-5 and TRBJ2-3; the D gene is possibly TRBD1 (6 bases). The V and J ends lost 10 bases and 4 bases respectively, with 9 bases between them. CDR1 is MNHEY, CDR2 SVGAGI, per germline. The CDR3 consists of 11 residues. This chain's CDR3 is CAIRQADTQYF. The CDR3 DNA reads TGTGCCATCAGACAGGCAGATACGCAGTATTTT.

The CDR3: CASSLAGARAFF. CDR3 in DNA: TGTGCCAGCAGTTTGGCGGGGGCTAGGGCTTTCTTT. The chain employs TRBV11-2 and TRBJ1-1, with a weak D call TRBD1 (6 bases). CDR3 length: 12 residues. From germline, CDR1 is SGHAT and CDR2 FQNNGV. V lost 6 bases to trimming and J lost 11 bases, with 16 bases between them.

The rearrangement joins TRBV6-5 to TRBJ1-2; no clear D. The germline V gene encodes CDR1 MNHEY and CDR2 SVGAGI. The ends were cut back, 7 bases at V and 0 bases at J, with 12 bases in the middle. The CDR3 has 14 residues. The CDR3 sequence is CASIRDLANYGYTF. For the CDR3, the DNA is TGTGCCAGCATAAGAGACCTAGCTAACTATGGCTACACCTTC.

This clone was recorded a few times. The V call is TRBV7-9, the J call TRBJ2-7; the D gene is possibly TRBD2 (5 bases). Between the trimmed V and J ends, which lost 6 bases and 0 bases, there was a span of 15 bases. Germline V gene sequence: CDR1 SEHNR, CDR2 FQNEAQ (reference sequence). This CDR3 spans 15 amino acids. CDR3 nucleotides: TGTGCCAGCAGTCCGGTGTCAGCGGTCTCCTACGAGCAGTACTTC. Translating gives CASSPVSAVSYEQYF.

The rearrangement joins TRBV5-1 to TRBJ2-2; the D gene is possibly TRBD1 (5 bases). Germline CDR1 is SGHRS and CDR2 is YFSETQ. This CDR3 is built from 17 residues. V dropped 4 bases and J dropped 0 bases, with 16 bases sitting between them. CDR3 sequence (DNA): TGCGCCAGCAGCCTACCCCCTTTACAGGCGAACACCGGGGAGCTGTTTTTT. The encoded protein is CASSLPPLQANTGELFF.

This chain connects TRBV7-3 to TRBJ1-1, with D hard to call. CDR1 is SGHTA, CDR2 FQGTGA, per germline. This CDR3 region has 13 residues. The germline V and J ends were trimmed by 5 bases and 1 base, with 8 bases remaining between them. CDR3 sequence (DNA): TGTGCCAGCAGCCCTCAAGCGAACACTGAAGCTTTCTTT. Its protein product is CASSPQANTEAFF.

CDR3: CASSQGWRPTGELFF. Here the CDR3 DNA reads TGTGCCAGCAGCCAAGGTTGGAGACCCACCGGGGAGCTGTTTTTT. The rearrangement uses TRBV3-1 (or the pseudogene TRBV3-2) and TRBJ2-2; D is undetermined. V was pared by 1 base and J by 4 bases, with 10 bases between. Per the germline V gene, CDR1 is LGHDT and CDR2 is YNNKEL (reference sequence). The length of the CDR3 is 15 residues.